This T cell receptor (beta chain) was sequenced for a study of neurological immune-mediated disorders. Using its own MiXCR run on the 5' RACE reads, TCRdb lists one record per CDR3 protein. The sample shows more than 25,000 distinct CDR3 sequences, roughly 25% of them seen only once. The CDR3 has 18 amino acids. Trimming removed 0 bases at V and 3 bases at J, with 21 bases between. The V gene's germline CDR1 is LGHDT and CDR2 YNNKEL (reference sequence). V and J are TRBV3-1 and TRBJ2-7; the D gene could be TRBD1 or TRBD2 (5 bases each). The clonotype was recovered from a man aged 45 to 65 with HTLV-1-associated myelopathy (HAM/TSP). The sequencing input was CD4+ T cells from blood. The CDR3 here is CASSQDLQTARGIYEQYF. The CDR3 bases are TGTGCCAGCAGCCAAGATCTCCAAACAGCGAGGGGTATCTACGAGCAGTACTTC.